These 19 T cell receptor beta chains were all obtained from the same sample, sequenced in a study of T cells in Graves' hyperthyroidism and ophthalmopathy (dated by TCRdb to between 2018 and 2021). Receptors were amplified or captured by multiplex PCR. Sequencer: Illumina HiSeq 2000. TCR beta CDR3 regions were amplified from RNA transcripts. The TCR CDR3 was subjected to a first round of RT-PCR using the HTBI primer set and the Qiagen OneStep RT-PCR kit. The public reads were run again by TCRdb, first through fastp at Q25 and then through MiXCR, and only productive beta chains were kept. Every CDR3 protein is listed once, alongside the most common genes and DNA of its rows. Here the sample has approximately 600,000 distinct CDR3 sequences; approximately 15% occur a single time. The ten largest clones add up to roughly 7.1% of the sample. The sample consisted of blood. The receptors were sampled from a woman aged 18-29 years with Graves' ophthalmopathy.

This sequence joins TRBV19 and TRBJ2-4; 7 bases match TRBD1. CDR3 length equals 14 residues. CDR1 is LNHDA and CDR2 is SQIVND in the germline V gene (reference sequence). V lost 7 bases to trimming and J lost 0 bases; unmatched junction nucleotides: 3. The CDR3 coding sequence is TGTGCCAGTAAACACAGGGGAGCCAAAAACATTCAGTACTTC. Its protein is CASKHRGAKNIQYF. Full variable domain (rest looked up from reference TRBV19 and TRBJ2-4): DGGITQSPKYLFRKEGQNVTLSCEQNLNHDAMYWYRQDPGQGLRLIYYSQIVNDFQKGDIAEGYSVSREKKESFPLTVTSAQKNPTAFYLCASKHRGAKNIQYFGAGTRLSVL.

The CDR3 nucleotides are TGTGCCAGCAGTTACTCAGGACCCCGAAACATTCAGTACTTC. Protein: CASSYSGPRNIQYF. The V gene is TRBV6-5, the J gene TRBJ2-4, with D hard to call. V lost 0 bases and J lost 6, with 9 bases in between. There are 14 residues in the CDR3. The germline gives CDR1 MNHEY, CDR2 SVGAGI.

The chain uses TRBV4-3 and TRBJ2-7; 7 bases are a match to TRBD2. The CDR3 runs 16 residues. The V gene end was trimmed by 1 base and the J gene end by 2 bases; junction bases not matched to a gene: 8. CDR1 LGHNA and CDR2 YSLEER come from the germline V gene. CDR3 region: CASSQGTGLSTYEQYF. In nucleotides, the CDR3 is TGCGCCAGCAGCCAAGGTACGGGACTATCCACCTACGAGCAGTACTTC.

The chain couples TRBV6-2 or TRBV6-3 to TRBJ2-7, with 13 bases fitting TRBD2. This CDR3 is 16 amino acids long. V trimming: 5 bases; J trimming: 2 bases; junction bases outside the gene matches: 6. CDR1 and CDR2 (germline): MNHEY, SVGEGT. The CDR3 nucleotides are TGTGCCAGCAGTAGAGGAGGGACTAGCGGGACCTACGAGCAGTACTTC. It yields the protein CASSRGGTSGTYEQYF.

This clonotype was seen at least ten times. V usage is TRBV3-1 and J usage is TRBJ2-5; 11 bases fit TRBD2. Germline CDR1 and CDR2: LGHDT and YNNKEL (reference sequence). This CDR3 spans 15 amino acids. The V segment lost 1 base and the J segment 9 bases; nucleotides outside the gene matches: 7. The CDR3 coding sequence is TGTGCCAGCAGCCAAGGACTAGCGGGAATGATGGCCCAGTACTTC. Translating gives CASSQGLAGMMAQYF.

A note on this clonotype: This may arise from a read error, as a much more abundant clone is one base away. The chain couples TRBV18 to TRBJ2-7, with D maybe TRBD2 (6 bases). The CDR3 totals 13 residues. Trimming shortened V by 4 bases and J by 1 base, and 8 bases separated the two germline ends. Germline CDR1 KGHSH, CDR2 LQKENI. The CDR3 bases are TGTGCCAGCTCACGGGGGGATTCCTACGAGCAGTACTTC. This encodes CASSRGDSYEQYF.

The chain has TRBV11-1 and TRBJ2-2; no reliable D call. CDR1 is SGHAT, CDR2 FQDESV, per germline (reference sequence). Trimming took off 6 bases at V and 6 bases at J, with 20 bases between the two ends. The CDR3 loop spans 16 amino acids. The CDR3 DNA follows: TGTGCCAGCAGTTTCGAAGTTGGGCTTGGATCCGGGGAGCTGTTTTTT. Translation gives CASSFEVGLGSGELFF. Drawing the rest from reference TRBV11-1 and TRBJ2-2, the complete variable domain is EAEVAQSPRYKITEKSQAVAFWCDPISGHATLYWYRQILGQGPELLVQFQDESVVDDSQLPKDRFSAERLKGVDSTLKIQPAELGDSAMYLCASSFEVGLGSGELFFGEGSRLTVL.

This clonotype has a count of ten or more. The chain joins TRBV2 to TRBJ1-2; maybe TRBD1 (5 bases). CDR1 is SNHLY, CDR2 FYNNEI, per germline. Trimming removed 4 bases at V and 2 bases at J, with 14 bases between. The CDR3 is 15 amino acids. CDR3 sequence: CASSGSGVGNYGYTF. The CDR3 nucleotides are TGTGCCAGCAGTGGGTCGGGGGTTGGGAACTATGGCTACACCTTC.

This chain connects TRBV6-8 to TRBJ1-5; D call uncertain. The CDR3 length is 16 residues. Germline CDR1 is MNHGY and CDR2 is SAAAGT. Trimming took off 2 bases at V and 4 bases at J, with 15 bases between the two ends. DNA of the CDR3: TGTGCCAGCAGTTACAGTGGCGGCGTTCGAAATCAGCCCCAGCATTTT. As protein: CASSYSGGVRNQPQHF.

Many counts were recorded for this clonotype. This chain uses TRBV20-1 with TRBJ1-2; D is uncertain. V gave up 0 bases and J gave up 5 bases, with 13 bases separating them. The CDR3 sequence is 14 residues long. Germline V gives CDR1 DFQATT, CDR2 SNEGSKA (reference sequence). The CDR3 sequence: CSARDVRSDYGYTF. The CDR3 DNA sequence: TGCAGTGCTAGAGATGTCCGTTCGGATTATGGCTACACCTTC.

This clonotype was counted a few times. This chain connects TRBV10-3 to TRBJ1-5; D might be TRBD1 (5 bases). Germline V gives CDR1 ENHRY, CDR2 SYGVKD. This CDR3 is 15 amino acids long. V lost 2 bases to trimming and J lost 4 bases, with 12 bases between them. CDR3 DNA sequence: TGTGCCATCAGTGAGCAGGGAGGGGCTAATCAGCCCCAGCATTTT. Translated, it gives CAISEQGGANQPQHF.

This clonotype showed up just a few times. The CDR3 DNA sequence: TGTGCCAGCAGTTACTCGAGGACACTAAGCCCCTCTGGGGCCAACGTCCTGACTTTC. This encodes CASSYSRTLSPSGANVLTF. The J gene is TRBJ2-6, the V gene TRBV6-2 or TRBV6-3; possibly TRBD1 for D (5 bases). The CDR3 covers 19 residues. Per germline, CDR1 MNHEY and CDR2 SVGEGT. V was shortened by 0 bases and J by 0 bases, with 15 bases between the two germline ends.

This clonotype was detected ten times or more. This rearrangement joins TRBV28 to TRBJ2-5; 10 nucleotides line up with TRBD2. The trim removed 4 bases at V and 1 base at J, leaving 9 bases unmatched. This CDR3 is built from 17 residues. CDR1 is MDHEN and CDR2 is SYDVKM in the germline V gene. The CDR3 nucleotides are TGTGCCAGCAGTTGGGCTAGCGGGAGAGGGATCCAAGAGACCCAGTACTTC. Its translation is CASSWASGRGIQETQYF.

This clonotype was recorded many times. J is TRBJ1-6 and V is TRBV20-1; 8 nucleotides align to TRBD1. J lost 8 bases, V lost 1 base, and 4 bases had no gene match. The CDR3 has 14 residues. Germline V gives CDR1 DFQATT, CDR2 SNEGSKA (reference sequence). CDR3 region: CSARAGTGDSPLHF. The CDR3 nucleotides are TGCAGTGCTAGAGCCGGGACAGGCGATTCACCCCTCCACTTT.

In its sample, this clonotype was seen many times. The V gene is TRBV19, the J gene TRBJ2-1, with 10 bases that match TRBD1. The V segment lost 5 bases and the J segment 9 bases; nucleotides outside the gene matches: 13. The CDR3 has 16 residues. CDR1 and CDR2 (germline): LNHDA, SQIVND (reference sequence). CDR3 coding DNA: TGTGCCAGTAGTTTCTTCACGGGACAGGGGCTAACTGAGCAGTTCTTC. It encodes CASSFFTGQGLTEQFF.

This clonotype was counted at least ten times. The CDR3 sequence is CASSPAGSPIPNTGELFF. CDR3 nucleotides: TGTGCCAGCAGCCCGGCTGGCAGCCCCATACCTAACACCGGGGAGCTGTTTTTT. The rearrangement joins TRBV4-2 to TRBJ2-2, with no clear D. The CDR3 length is 18 residues. V was clipped by 4 bases and J by 2 bases, with 20 bases between them. Germline values: CDR1 LGHNA, CDR2 YNFKEQ.

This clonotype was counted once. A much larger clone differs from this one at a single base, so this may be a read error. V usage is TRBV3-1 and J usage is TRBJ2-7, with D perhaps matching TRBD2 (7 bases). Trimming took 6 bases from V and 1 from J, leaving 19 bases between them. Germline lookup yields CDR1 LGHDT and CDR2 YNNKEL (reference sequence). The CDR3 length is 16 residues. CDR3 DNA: TGTGCCAGCAGTCTTGGGGGACTAACAGGGTCCTACGAGCAGTACTTC. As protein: CASSLGGLTGSYEQYF.

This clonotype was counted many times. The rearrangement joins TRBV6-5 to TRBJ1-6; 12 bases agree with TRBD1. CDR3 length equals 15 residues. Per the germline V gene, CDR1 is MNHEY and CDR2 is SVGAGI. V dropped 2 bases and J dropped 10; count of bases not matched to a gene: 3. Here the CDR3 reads CASSYRDRGQSPLHF. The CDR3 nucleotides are TGTGCCAGCAGTTACAGGGACAGGGGGCAATCACCCCTCCACTTT.

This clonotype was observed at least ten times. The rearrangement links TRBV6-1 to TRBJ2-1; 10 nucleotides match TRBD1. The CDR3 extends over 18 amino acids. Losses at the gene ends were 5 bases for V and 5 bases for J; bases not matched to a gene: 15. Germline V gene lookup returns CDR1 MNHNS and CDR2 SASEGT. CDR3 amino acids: CASSYTLAGQGGDNEQFF. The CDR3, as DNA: TGTGCCAGCAGTTACACCTTAGCCGGACAGGGGGGAGACAATGAGCAGTTCTTC.